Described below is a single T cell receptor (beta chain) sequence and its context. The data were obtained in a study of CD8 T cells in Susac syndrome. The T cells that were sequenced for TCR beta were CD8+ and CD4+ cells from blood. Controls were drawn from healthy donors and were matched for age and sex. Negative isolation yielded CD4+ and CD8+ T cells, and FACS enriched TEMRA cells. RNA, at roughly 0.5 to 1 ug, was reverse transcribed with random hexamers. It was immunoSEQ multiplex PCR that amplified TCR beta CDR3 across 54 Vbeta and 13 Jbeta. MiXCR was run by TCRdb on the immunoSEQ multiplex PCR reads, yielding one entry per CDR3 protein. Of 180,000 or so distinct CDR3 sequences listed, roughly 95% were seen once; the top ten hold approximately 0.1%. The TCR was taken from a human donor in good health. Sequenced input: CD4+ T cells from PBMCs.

This CDR3 is CASSFPPGTSGRRGANVLTF. Written as DNA, the CDR3 is TGTGCCAGCAGTTTCCCCCCCGGGACTAGCGGGAGACGTGGGGCCAACGTCCTGACTTTC. V and J are TRBV28 and TRBJ2-6; 14 bases agree with TRBD2. This CDR3 spans 20 amino acids. With 3 bases clipped from V and 3 bases from J, the junction kept 10 bases outside the gene matches. The germline gives CDR1 MDHEN, CDR2 SYDVKM. Together with reference TRBV28 and TRBJ2-6, the CDR3 gives the full variable domain: DVKVTQSSRYLVKRTGEKVFLECVQDMDHENMFWYRQDPGLGLRLIYFSYDVKMKEKGDIPEGYSVSREKKERFSLILESASTNQTSMYLCASSFPPGTSGRRGANVLTFGAGSRLTVL.